This passage covers 12 T cell receptor beta chains from one sample sequenced in a study of a mutant IDH1 vaccine in newly diagnosed glioma. Time point reported: baseline, week 1 (first vaccination visit). Treatment reported: pre-vaccination baseline after standard-of-care therapy. The protocol was immunoSEQ multiplex PCR, while the TCRdb copy is restricted to in-frame clones and leaves out a portion. This table has over 55,000 clones, around 83% appearing once. Here the sequenced sample was peripheral blood mononuclear cells (PBMCs), taken from a glioma patient treated with radiotherapy, temozolomide or both. The source of these receptors is a woman under 30 with glioma. Some clones in this sample may be carry-over from other donors' samples.

There are a few counts of this clone. J is TRBJ1-2 and V is TRBV5-4; a weak D match, TRBD1 (5 bases). Trimming stripped 0 bases from V and 2 bases from J, with 8 bases between. This CDR3 has 14 residues. Germline V gene lookup returns CDR1 SGHNT and CDR2 YYREEE (reference sequence). The CDR3 coding sequence is TGTGCCAGCAGCTTGGTCGGGGGAAACTATGGCTACACCTTC. Protein sequence: CASSLVGGNYGYTF.

The rearrangement joins TRBV25-1 to TRBJ1-2; tentatively, D is TRBD1 (5 bases). Germline V gives CDR1 MGHDK, CDR2 SYGVNS. There are 14 residues in the CDR3. V was trimmed by 6 bases and J by 0 bases, leaving 11 bases between them. The CDR3 sequence is CASRARQPNYGYTF. CDR3 nucleotide sequence: TGTGCCAGCAGAGCCCGACAGCCTAACTATGGCTACACCTTC.

This CDR3 is CASSIERGIGNQPQHF. CDR3 coding DNA: TGTGCCAGTAGTATCGAACGGGGTATAGGCAATCAGCCCCAGCATTTT. J is TRBJ1-5 and V is TRBV19, with no clear D. V was trimmed by 3 bases and J by 2 bases, leaving 14 bases between them. The CDR3 length is 16 residues. Germline assignment: CDR1 LNHDA and CDR2 SQIVND (reference sequence).

The V call is TRBV2, the J call TRBJ1-2; tentatively, D is TRBD1 (5 bases). V gave up 11 bases and J gave up 4 bases, with 11 bases separating them. Germline V gene data show CDR1 as SNHLY and CDR2 as FYNNEI. This CDR3 is built from 11 residues. The CDR3 nucleotides read TGTGCCGCTGGGGGGAGCTATGGCTACACCTTC. It translates to CAAGGSYGYTF.

The chain couples TRBV5-4 to TRBJ2-7; TRBD2 matches 7 bases. The J segment lost 2 bases and the V segment lost 3 bases, leaving 5 bases of the junction unmatched. Germline CDR1 SGHNT, CDR2 YYREEE (reference sequence). This CDR3 comprises 14 residues. DNA of the CDR3: TGTGCCAGCAGCTCTGGACTAGAAGCCTACGAGCAGTACTTC. Translation: CASSSGLEAYEQYF.

The rearrangement uses TRBV14 and TRBJ1-2; D gene uncertain. Per germline, CDR1 SGHDN and CDR2 FVKESK. The CDR3 has 12 residues. The V gene lost 0 bases and the J gene lost 8 bases, with 7 bases spanning the gap. CDR3 protein: CASSQDTRGYTF. Here the CDR3 DNA reads TGTGCCAGCAGCCAAGATACCCGGGGCTACACCTTC.

V is TRBV29-1 and J is TRBJ2-7; the D gene is possibly TRBD2 (6 bases). Germline-derived CDR1 and CDR2 are SQVTM and ANQGSEA. V dropped 4 bases and J dropped 1 base, with 14 bases sitting between them. CDR3 size: 14 residues. The CDR3 DNA reads as TGCAGCGTTGGGACTAAAACCCCTTCCTACGAGCAGTACTTC. Translation: CSVGTKTPSYEQYF.

This clone was detected a few times. The chain recombines TRBV6-5 with TRBJ1-5; D gene unclear. The germline V gene has CDR1 MNHEY and CDR2 SVGAGI. V lost 0 bases and J 0 bases, leaving 6 bases between the germline ends. CDR3 size: 15 residues. The CDR3 protein is CASSYSSYSNQPQHF. The CDR3 bases are TGTGCCAGCAGTTACTCAAGCTATAGCAATCAGCCCCAGCATTTT.

CDR3 in DNA: TGCGCCAGCACGGCGGGAGCGGGAACAGATACGCAGTATTTT. Translated: CASTAGAGTDTQYF. The chain employs TRBV5-1 and TRBJ2-3, with 7 bases identical to TRBD2. The CDR3 length is 14 residues. V shed 6 bases and J 3 bases; nucleotides not matched to a gene: 7. Germline V gives CDR1 SGHRS, CDR2 YFSETQ.

The V call is TRBV19, the J call TRBJ2-5, with 10 nucleotides matching TRBD2. The CDR3 contains 15 residues. The trim removed 6 bases at V and 5 bases at J, leaving 9 bases unmatched. The germline gives CDR1 LNHDA, CDR2 SQIVND (reference sequence). CDR3 residues: CASRPLASGGETQYF. The CDR3 DNA follows: TGTGCCAGTAGACCCTTGGCTAGCGGGGGCGAGACCCAGTACTTC.

V and J are TRBV18 and TRBJ2-1; 10 positions agree with TRBD2. Germline CDR1 reads KGHSH; CDR2 reads LQKENI. J lost 8 bases, V lost 5 bases, and 9 bases had no gene match. The CDR3 covers 15 residues. This CDR3 is CASSSGLAIVDEQFF. The CDR3 nucleotides are TGTGCCAGCTCATCGGGACTAGCGATTGTGGATGAGCAGTTCTTC.

The chain couples TRBV6-5 to TRBJ1-2; 9 nucleotides align to TRBD1. The CDR3 is 12 amino acids. Germline loops: CDR1 MNHEY, CDR2 SVGAGI. Trimming cost V 8 bases and J 5 bases; bases outside gene matches: 3. The CDR3 reads CASGTGMYGYTF. The DNA of the CDR3 is TGTGCCAGCGGGACAGGGATGTATGGCTACACCTTC.